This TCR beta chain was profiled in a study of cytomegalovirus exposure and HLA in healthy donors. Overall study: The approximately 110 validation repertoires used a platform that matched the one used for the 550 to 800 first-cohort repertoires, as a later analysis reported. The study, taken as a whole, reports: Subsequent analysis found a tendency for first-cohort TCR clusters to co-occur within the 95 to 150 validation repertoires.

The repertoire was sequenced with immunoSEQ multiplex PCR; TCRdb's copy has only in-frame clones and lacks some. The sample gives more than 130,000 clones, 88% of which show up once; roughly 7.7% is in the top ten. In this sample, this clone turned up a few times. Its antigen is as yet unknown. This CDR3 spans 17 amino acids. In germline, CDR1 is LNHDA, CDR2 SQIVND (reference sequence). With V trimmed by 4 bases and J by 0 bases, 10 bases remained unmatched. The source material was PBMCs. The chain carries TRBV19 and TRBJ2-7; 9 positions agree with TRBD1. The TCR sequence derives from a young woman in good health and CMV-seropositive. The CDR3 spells CASSRTGTGISSYEQYF. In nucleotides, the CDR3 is TGTGCCAGTAGTAGGACCGGGACAGGGATCAGCTCCTACGAGCAGTACTTC.